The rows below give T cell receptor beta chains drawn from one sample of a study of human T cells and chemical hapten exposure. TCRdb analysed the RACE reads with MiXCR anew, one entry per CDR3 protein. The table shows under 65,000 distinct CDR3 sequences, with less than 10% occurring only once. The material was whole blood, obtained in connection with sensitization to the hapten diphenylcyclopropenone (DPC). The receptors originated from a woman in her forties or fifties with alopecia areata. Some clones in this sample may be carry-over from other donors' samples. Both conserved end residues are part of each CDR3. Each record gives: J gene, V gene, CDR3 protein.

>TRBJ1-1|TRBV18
CASSTIFRGGTEAFF
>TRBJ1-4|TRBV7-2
CASNTGTNEKLFF
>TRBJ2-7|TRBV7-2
CASSLAVTGTGYEQYF
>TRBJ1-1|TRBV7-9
CASRFTGGGRAEAFF
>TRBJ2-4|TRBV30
CAWTKESGRNIQYF
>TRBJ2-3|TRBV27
CASSPWDRADTQYF
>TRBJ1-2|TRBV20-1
CSARSLGGRSDAGYTF
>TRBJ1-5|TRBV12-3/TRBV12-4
CASSPTGGNQPQHF
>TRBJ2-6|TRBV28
CASTFQRAGANVLTF
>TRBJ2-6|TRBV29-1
CSAGTVSGANVLTF
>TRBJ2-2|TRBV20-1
CSARVAGGVTGELFF
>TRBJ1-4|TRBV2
CASSRDWDRTEKLFF
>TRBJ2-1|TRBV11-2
CASRTLGYHEQFF
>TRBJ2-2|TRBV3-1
CASSLHRVEAGELFF
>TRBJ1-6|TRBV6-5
CASSPAFNNSPLHF
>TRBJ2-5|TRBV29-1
CSAQLAGGAQETQYF
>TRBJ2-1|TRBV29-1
CSVRTGGYNEQFF
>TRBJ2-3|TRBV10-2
CASRQRDTQYF
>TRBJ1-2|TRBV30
CAWSQRHF
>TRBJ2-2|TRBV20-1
CSARSLVGGELFF
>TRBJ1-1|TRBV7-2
CASSTHRMNTEAFF
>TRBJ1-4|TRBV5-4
CASSGQTGVDEKLFF
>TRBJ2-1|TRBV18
CASSPRTSGRVEQFF
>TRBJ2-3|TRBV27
CASSSFSGGGVGTDTQYF
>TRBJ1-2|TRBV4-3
CASSRNEFVGNGYTF
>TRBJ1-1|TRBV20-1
CSARVVGAGDHTEAFF
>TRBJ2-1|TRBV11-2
CASSLPGLATYNEQFF
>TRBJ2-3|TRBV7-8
CASSPTGDRWADTQYF
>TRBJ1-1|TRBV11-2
CASSRDWGTEAFF
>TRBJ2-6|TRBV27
CASSPWTGPSSGANVLTF
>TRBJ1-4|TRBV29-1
CSVTAGIEFF
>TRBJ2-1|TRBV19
CASSTGGVEQFF
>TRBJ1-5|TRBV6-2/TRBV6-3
CASSQEFGQPQHF
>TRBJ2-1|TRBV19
CASSPGDSLGYNEQFF
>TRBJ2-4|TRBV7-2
CASSSTGVRTKNIQYF
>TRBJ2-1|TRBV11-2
CASSPRLAGDNEQFF
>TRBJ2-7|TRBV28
CASSFLQGVSYEQYF
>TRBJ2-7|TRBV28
CASSPGSYEQYF
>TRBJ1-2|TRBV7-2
CASSQLGQSYGYTF
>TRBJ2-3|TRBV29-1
CSVEDSGRVVTDTQYF
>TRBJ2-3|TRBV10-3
CAISDRGLGTDTQYF
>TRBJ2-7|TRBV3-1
CASSQDGVAGARGQYF
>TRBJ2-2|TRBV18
CASSLLAGETGELFF
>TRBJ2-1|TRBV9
CASSARLTHQQFF
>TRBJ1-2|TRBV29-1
CSVDSAGLYGYTF
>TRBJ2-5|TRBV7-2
CASSSPPGTQYF
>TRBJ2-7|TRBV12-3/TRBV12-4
CASSPPGQVYEQYF
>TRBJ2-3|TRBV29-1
CSLGQGPDTQYF
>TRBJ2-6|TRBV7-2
CASSPTPGGRTSGANVLTF
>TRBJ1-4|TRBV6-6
CASSQTVNEKLFF